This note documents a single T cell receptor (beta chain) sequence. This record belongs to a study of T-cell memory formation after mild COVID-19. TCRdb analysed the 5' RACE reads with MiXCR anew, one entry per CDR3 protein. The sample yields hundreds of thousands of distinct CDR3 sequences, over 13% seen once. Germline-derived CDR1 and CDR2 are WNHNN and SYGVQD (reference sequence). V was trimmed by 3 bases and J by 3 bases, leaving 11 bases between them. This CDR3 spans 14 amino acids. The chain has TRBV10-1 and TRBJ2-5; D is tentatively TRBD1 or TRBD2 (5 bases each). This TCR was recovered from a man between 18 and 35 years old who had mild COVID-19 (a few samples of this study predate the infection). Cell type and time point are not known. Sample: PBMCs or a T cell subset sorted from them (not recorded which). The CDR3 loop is CASSEAGTKETQYF. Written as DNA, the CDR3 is TGCGCCAGCAGTGAAGCCGGGACGAAAGAGACCCAGTACTTC.